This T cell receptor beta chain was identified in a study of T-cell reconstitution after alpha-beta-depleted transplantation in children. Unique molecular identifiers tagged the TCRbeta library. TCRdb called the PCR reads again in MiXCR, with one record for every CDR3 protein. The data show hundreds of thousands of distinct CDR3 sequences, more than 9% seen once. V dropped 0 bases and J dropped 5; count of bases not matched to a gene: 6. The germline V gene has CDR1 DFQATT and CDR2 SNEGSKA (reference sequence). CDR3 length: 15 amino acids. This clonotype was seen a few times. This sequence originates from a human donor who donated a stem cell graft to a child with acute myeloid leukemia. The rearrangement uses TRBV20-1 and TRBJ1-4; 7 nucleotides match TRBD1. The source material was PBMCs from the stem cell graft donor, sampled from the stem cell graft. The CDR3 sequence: CSARDPARGNEKLFF. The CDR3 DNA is TGCAGTGCTAGAGATCCAGCCAGGGGGAATGAAAAACTGTTTTTT.